Listed below are T cell receptor beta chains from one sample, sequenced in a study of CXCR3-negative and CXCR3-positive naive CD8 T cells. TCRdb reanalyzed the 5' RACE reads, giving one entry per CDR3 protein sequence and no DNA. Across tens of thousands of distinct CDR3 sequences, the top ten clones capture about 4.5% of the sample. Specimen: naive CXCR3- CD8+ T cells from blood. The receptors were sampled from a human donor in good health. Some clones in this sample may be carry-over from other donors' samples. CDR3s include the opening cysteine and the closing phenylalanine or tryptophan. A row's size may be missing; if present it is once, few, many or a size class.

>TRBJ2-2|TRBV12-3/TRBV12-4|NA
CASRDDSDKNTGELFF
>TRBJ2-3|TRBV7-2|NA
CATRGGVSTDTQYF
>TRBJ1-3|TRBV6-6|NA
CASSQRTGGTGNTIYF
>TRBJ2-7|TRBV1|NA
CTSSHHPPRPHGTGHWYEQYF
>TRBJ2-7|TRBV2|NA
CASVRDITYEQYF
>TRBJ1-1|TRBV6-2/TRBV6-3|NA
CASSPGGMNTEAFF
>TRBJ2-1|TRBV6-5|medium-sized
CASSPGDGVRPYNEQFF
>TRBJ1-1|TRBV7-9|NA
CASSLGVGTEAFF
>TRBJ2-3|TRBV29-1|NA
CSVWAFGDTQYF
>TRBJ2-7|TRBV12-3/TRBV12-4|NA
CASGWVYEQYF
>TRBJ1-1|TRBV4-3|NA
CASSQDRGLNTEAFF
>TRBJ1-4|TRBV29-1|NA
CSVGATPHNEKLFF
>TRBJ1-2|TRBV7-2|NA
CASSLSPDNYGYTF
>TRBJ2-2|TRBV11-3|NA
CASSPRAGANGELFF
>TRBJ1-1|TRBV29-1|NA
CSYGTGGTEAFF
>TRBJ1-6|TRBV14|NA
CASSSTGTGMPPLHF
>TRBJ1-2|TRBV10-3|NA
CAITSGTDYGYTF
>TRBJ1-2|TRBV20-1|NA
CSALDRGNYGYTF
>TRBJ2-7|TRBV7-9|NA
CASINRQDEQYF
>TRBJ2-5|TRBV29-1|NA
CSLQGEQETQYF
>TRBJ1-1|TRBV9|NA
CASSVDRETEAFF
>TRBJ2-1|TRBV14|NA
CASSRGPLQDEQFF
>TRBJ1-1|TRBV7-9|NA
CASSNGHTDTEAFF
>TRBJ2-5|TRBV19|NA
CASRPSGAQETQYF
>TRBJ2-7|TRBV20-1|NA
CSATAGVNYEQYF
>TRBJ1-1|TRBV12-3/TRBV12-4|NA
CASSPPHVLNTEAFF
>TRBJ2-5|TRBV4-2|NA
CASSQDLGFGETQYF
>TRBJ2-3|TRBV5-1|NA
CASDSGHNPTDTQYF
>TRBJ2-5|TRBV3-1|NA
CASSQDPGSSETQYF
>TRBJ2-7|TRBV29-1|NA
CSAQDTTYEQYF
>TRBJ2-5|TRBV7-3|NA
CASSTTSEETQYF
>TRBJ2-1|TRBV7-2|NA
CASSLAGALSSYNEHFF
>TRBJ1-5|TRBV19|NA
CASSEGNQPQHF
>TRBJ2-7|TRBV9|NA
CASSAGTGGSDEQYF
>TRBJ2-1|TRBV29-1|NA
CSVDDSSYNEQFF
>TRBJ1-5|TRBV4-3|NA
CASSQGPGTGGEPQHF
>TRBJ1-3|TRBV7-8|NA
CASNPGSGNTIYF
>TRBJ2-3|TRBV6-2/TRBV6-3|NA
CASSRRGSDTQYF
>TRBJ2-1|TRBV9|NA
CASSVAWGDNEQFF
>TRBJ2-5|TRBV7-9|NA
CASSLGGGEQETQYF
>TRBJ1-2|TRBV25-1|NA
CVSSGNYGYTF
>TRBJ2-7|TRBV2|NA
CASSEGDTTYEQYF
>TRBJ2-6|TRBV7-9|NA
CASSQVLGSSQSGANVLTF
>TRBJ1-2|TRBV28|NA
CASSFRGPRYGYTF
>TRBJ2-1|TRBV5-1|NA
CASSSTAGGRKNEQFF
>TRBJ2-7|TRBV6-1|NA
CASSEEAGADLYEQYF
>TRBJ2-1|TRBV21-1|NA
CASSTPWDRERYNEQFF
>TRBJ2-3|TRBV10-3|NA
CAISESTGVPNTDTQYF
>TRBJ2-2|TRBV29-1|NA
CSVVDSHTGELFF
>TRBJ2-7|TRBV7-8|NA
CASSYHLGEEQYF
>TRBJ2-7|TRBV5-1|NA
CASSLDGGASEQYF
>TRBJ2-7|TRBV7-3|NA
CASSPFGGAYEQYF
>TRBJ1-1|TRBV3-1|NA
CASSQESGQRKNTEAFF
>TRBJ1-5|TRBV7-9|NA
CASSEDSQPQHF
>TRBJ2-7|TRBV20-1|NA
CSARAGQGIHEQYF
>TRBJ2-7|TRBV6-2/TRBV6-3|NA
CASSDGPGNQPYEQYF
>TRBJ2-1|TRBV15|NA
CATSRGRESYNEQFF
>TRBJ2-1|TRBV3-1|NA
CASSPQSAGGPITYNEQFF
>TRBJ2-7|TRBV5-5|NA
CASSFGTGLYEQYF